Reported below is one TCR beta chain. It lacks a known antigen. Base qualities were left out, and no much larger clone turns up one base away. The entry originates in a study of cytomegalovirus exposure and HLA in healthy donors (dated by TCRdb to the late 2010s). Regarding the study in general: A later analysis indicated that the 120 validation repertoires were generated on the platform also employed for the roughly 720 repertoires of the first cohort. The study aimed to test whether signatures of past pathogen exposure could be identified by cataloging public T cell receptors. A separate validation cohort of some 130 different subjects was used in addition to the roughly 670-subject first cohort. To predict cytomegalovirus infection status, the study brought together high-throughput TCR immunosequencing, statistical association of individual TCRs with disease status, and machine learning. What the research found in general, with its limitations: A total of about 150 TCR beta chains were listed by the study as associated with cytomegalovirus. The authors suggested that the approach could potentially be generalized to other disease states and immunological phenotypes. A later analysis lacked HLA typing for the validation cohort, so it scored co-occurrence in that cohort across all 110 or so repertoires. In a later analysis, TCRs clustered in the first cohort were found to also tend to co-occur in the roughly 110 validation repertoires, with 94% of cluster scores above 0. Across donors, most TCR sequences were observed very rarely, whereas some public TCRs were present in many individuals. In both the original and validation cohorts, the classifier was reported to diagnose cytomegalovirus status with high specificity and sensitivity. A few of the identified cytomegalovirus-associated TCR beta chains were confirmed in vitro to be specific for cytomegalovirus antigens.

There are 13 amino acids in the CDR3, from cysteine to phenylalanine inclusive. The entry retains the CDR3 DNA only, 39 bases that are in frame from base 1. Donors formed part of the validation cohort, which comprised 120 subjects and was distinct from the first cohort of several hundred subjects. Library construction relied on the immunoSEQ multiplex PCR assay. Per the source publication's procedure: A statistical classification framework was developed to diagnose cytomegalovirus status using the catalog of TCR beta chain sequences. Held by TCRdb, this immuneACCESS table contains in-frame sequences only and omits some clones. Under half of the omission traces to an unresolved V gene where checked; the cause of the rest is unknown. The D gene and trimming were derived from the DNA, and the V and J assignments and clone size from that table. The sample yields about 180,000 clones; approximately 81% were counted once. In total, the top ten clones hold about a sixth of the sample.

This TCR derives from a man aged 18 to 30 in good health and CMV-seropositive. The chain is made from TRBV12-1 and TRBJ2-1; the tabulated D call, TRBD2, remains unverified against the DNA. TRBV12-1 is designated a pseudogene. Sequenced input: PBMCs. The CDR3: CASSSGLRNEQFF. The bases are TGTGCCAGCAGCTCGGGACTTAGGAATGAGCAGTTCTTC.